This paragraph covers one TCR beta chain sequence. This sample was included in a study of OX40 agonist ivuxolimab in advanced cancers. The J segment lost 5 bases and the V segment lost 10 bases, leaving 16 bases of the junction unmatched. The CDR3 spans 15 residues. Looked up from germline, CDR1 is MDHEN and CDR2 is SYDVKM. Profiled with immunoSEQ multiplex PCR; TCRdb holds only in-frame clones, not every one. The table has tens of thousands of clones, 91% seen once. The sequencing used CD4+ or CD8+ T cells sorted from blood, collected in a trial of the OX40 agonist ivuxolimab. This TCR derives from an adult with an advanced solid tumor such as melanoma, head and neck, liver or kidney cancer. The V gene is TRBV28, the J gene TRBJ1-1, with TRBD1 matching over 7 bases. The CDR3 DNA is TGTGCCACGGAATCCCCCGGGACAGTGAGGACTGAAGCTTTCTTT. Protein: CATESPGTVRTEAFF.